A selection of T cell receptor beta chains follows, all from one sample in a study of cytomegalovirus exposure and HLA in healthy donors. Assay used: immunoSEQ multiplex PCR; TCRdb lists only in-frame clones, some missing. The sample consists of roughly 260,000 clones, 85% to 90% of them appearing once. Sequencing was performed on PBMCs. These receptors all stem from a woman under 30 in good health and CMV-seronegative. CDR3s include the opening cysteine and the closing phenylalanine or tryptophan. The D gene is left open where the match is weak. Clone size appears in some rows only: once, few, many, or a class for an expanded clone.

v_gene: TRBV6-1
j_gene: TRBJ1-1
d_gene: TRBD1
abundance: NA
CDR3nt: TGTGCCACGGTGCGGGACAGGGGGACGAACGAAGCTTTCTTT
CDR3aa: CATVRDRGTNEAFF

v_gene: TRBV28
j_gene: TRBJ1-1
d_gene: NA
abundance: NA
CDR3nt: TGTGCCAGCAGTTTACGGGGGGTTAGGGTGAACACTGAAGCTTTCTTT
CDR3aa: CASSLRGVRVNTEAFF

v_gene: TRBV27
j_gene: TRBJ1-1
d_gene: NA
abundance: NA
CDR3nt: TGTGCCAGCAGTTTCGGGTATGGGAGGAACACTGAAGCTTTCTTT
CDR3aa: CASSFGYGRNTEAFF

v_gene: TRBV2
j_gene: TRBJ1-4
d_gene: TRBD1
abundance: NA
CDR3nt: TGTGCCAGCAGCCGGGACAGGGGCCTGCCTGAAAAACTGTTTTTT
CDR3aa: CASSRDRGLPEKLFF

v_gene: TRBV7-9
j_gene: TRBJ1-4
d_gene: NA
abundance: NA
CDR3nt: TGTGCCAGCAGCTTAGCTACGGGTAGGCGAGAAAAACTGTTTTTT
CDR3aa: CASSLATGRREKLFF

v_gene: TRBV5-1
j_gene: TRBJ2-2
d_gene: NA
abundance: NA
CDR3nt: TGCGCCAGCAGCGGAGTGGAGTCCGGGGAGCTGTTTTTT
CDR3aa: CASSGVESGELFF

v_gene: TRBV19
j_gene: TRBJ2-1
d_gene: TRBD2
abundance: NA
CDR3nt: TGTGCCAGTAGTATAGTGGCTAGCGGGGGGCTCTACAATGAGCAGTTCTTC
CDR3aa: CASSIVASGGLYNEQFF

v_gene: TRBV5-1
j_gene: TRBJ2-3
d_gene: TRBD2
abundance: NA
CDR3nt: TGCGCCAGCAGCTTGGCTAGCGGGGTTGGAGATACGCAGTATTTT
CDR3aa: CASSLASGVGDTQYF

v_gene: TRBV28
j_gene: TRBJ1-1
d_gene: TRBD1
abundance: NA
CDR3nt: TGTGCCAGCAGCCCCCCCGACAGGGCGAACACTGAAGCTTTCTTT
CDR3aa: CASSPPDRANTEAFF

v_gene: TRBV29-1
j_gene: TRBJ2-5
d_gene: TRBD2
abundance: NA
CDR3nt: TGCAGCGTTGAACCGTCTAGCGGGGGGGGGACCCAGTACTTC
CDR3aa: CSVEPSSGGGTQYF

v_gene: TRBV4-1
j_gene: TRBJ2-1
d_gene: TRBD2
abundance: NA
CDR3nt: TGCGCCAGCAGCCAAGCCCTAGCGGGGGGGACCTACAATGAGCAGTTCTTC
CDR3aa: CASSQALAGGTYNEQFF

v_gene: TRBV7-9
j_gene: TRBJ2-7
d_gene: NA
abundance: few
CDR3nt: TGTGCCAGCAGCGGGCCCTACGAGCAGTACTTC
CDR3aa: CASSGPYEQYF

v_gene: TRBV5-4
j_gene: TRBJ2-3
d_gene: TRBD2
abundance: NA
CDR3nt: TGTGCCAGCAGCCAACGGGCGGGGGAGTCAGATACGCAGTATTTT
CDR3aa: CASSQRAGESDTQYF

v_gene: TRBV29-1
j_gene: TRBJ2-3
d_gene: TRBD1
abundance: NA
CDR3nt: TGCAGCGTTGAGGGGACAGAAAGCACAGATACGCAGTATTTT
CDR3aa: CSVEGTESTDTQYF

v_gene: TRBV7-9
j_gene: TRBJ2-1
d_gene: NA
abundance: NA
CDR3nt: TGTGCCAGCAGCTGGCCGGGAACCTACAATGAGCAGTTCTTC
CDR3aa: CASSWPGTYNEQFF

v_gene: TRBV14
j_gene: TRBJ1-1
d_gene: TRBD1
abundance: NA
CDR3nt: TGTGCCAGCAGCCAAGTGATGACAGGGGACACTGAAGCTTTCTTT
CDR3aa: CASSQVMTGDTEAFF